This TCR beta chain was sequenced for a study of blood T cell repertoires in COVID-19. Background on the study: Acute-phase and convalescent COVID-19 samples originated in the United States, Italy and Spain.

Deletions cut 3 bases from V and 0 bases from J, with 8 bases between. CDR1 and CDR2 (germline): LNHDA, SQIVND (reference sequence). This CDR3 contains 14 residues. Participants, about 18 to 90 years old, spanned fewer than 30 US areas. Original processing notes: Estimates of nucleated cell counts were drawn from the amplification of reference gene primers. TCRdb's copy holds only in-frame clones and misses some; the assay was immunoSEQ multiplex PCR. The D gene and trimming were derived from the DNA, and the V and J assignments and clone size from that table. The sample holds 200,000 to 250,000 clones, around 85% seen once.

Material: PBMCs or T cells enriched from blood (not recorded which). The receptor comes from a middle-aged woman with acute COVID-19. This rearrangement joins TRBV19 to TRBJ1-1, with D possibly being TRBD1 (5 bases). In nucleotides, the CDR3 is TGTGCCAGTAGTATGCGGGGGATGAACACTGAAGCTTTCTTT. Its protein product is CASSMRGMNTEAFF. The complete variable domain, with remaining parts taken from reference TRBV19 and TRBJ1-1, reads DGGITQSPKYLFRKEGQNVTLSCEQNLNHDAMYWYRQDPGQGLRLIYYSQIVNDFQKGDIAEGYSVSREKKESFPLTVTSAQKNPTAFYLCASSMRGMNTEAFFGQGTRLTVV.